Sequencing of this T cell receptor (beta chain) was carried out in a study of OX40 agonist ivuxolimab in advanced cancers. Study context: Ivuxolimab is a fully human IgG2 antibody that activates OX40 (CD134). Patients received intravenous ivuxolimab every 2 weeks at 0.01 to 10 mg/kg. The study enrolled dose-escalation patients with hepatocellular carcinoma, melanoma, renal cell or head and neck cancer.

Clones were sequenced by immunoSEQ multiplex PCR, and TCRdb holds only the in-frame ones, with some missing. Found here are about 46,000 clones, more than 85% of them singletons; the top ten hold about 11%. The CDR3 is 14 residues long. From germline, CDR1 is SQVTM and CDR2 ANQGSEA. The V end was cut by 0 bases, the J end by 2 bases, with 11 bases between. V is TRBV29-1 and J is TRBJ2-7, with D possibly being TRBD2 (5 bases). The sample in question was CD4+ or CD8+ T cells sorted from blood, obtained in a trial of the OX40 agonist ivuxolimab. This TCR derives from an adult with an advanced solid tumor such as melanoma, head and neck, liver or kidney cancer. The CDR3 reads CSVEEQRSPYEQYF. The CDR3 bases are TGCAGCGTTGAAGAACAGCGGTCCCCCTACGAGCAGTACTTC.